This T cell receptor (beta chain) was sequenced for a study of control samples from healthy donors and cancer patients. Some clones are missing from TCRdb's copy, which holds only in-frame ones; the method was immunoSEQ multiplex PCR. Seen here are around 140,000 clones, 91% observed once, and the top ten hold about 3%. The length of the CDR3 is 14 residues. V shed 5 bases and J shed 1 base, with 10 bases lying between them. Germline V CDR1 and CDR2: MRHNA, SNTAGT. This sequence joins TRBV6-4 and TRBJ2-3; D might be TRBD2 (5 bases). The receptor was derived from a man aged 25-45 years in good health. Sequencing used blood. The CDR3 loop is CASSLAGGTDTQYF. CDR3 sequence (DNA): TGTGCCAGCAGTTTGGCCGGGGGCACAGATACGCAGTATTTT.